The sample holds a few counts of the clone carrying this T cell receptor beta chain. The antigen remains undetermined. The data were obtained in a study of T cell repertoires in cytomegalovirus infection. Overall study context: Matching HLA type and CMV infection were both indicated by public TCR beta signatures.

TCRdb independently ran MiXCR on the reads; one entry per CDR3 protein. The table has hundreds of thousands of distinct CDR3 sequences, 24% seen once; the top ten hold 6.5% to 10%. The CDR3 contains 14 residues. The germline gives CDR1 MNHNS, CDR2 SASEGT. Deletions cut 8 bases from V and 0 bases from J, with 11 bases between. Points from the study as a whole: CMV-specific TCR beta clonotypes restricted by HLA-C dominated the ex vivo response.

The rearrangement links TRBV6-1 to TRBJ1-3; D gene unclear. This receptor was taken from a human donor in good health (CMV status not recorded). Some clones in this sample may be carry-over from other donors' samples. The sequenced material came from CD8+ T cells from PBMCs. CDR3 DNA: TGTGCCAGCGGCGAGAACTCCTCTGGAAACACCATATATTTT. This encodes CASGENSSGNTIYF.